This TCR beta chain comes out of a study of blood T cell repertoires in COVID-19. Here immunoSEQ multiplex PCR was the method, and the copy in TCRdb shows in-frame clones only, minus some. The sample yields some 180,000 clones, 75% to 90% seen once. The sequence came from a middle-aged man who had recovered from COVID-19. Sequencing was done on a sample of PBMCs or T cells enriched from blood (not recorded which).

For the CDR3, the DNA is TGTGCCAGCAGCAACAGCGGACAGCCCTTCTATGGCTACACCTTC. It encodes CASSNSGQPFYGYTF. The chain recombines TRBV5-4 with TRBJ1-2; perhaps TRBD1 as D (6 bases). From germline, CDR1 is SGHNT and CDR2 YYREEE (reference sequence). V shed 4 bases and J shed 4 bases, with 17 bases lying between them. The CDR3 sequence is 15 residues long.